This T cell receptor beta chain is from a study of cytomegalovirus exposure and HLA in healthy donors. The germline gives CDR1 MNHNY, CDR2 SVGAGI (reference sequence). The V end lost 4 bases, the J end lost 3 bases, and 6 bases lay between the germline ends. The CDR3 totals 12 residues. Healthy bone marrow donors made up the cohort. The PCR ran on 60 Vbeta and 13 Jbeta primers. Sequenced by immunoSEQ multiplex PCR; TCRdb stores in-frame clones only, minus some. This table holds 99,000 or so clones, about 79% found once. This clone was observed a few times. This chain uses TRBV6-6 with TRBJ1-1; D ambiguous. Sequencing was done on a sample of PBMCs. This TCR was sampled from a man in his sixties in good health and CMV-seropositive. The CDR3 reads CASSSRDTEAFF. DNA of the CDR3: TGTGCCAGCAGTTCCCGGGACACTGAAGCTTTCTTT.